The rows below give T cell receptor beta chains drawn from one sample of a study of shared clonotypes between healthy human individuals. Assay used: immunoSEQ multiplex PCR; TCRdb lists only in-frame clones, some missing. The table shows roughly 2.5 million clones, with around nine tenths occurring only once. The sample consisted of naive CD4+ T cells sorted from blood. All receptors derive from a man between 18 and 35 years old in good health. Each CDR3 is given with its conserved first and last residue. A D gene is named only where the DNA matches it firmly. The size of a clone is reported for some rows only, either as once, few or many, or as a class for expanded clones.

TRBJ2-2	TRBD1	TRBV7-3	-	CASSGTGGVAGELFF	TGTGCCAGCAGCGGGACAGGGGGCGTCGCCGGGGAGCTGTTTTTT
TRBJ1-3	-	TRBV28	-	CASTLGGTGNTIYF	TGTGCCAGCACCCTCGGGGGTACTGGAAACACCATATATTTT
TRBJ2-5	-	TRBV5-1	once	CASSQGPVPETQYF	TGCGCCAGCAGCCAAGGTCCCGTTCCGGAGACCCAGTACTTC
TRBJ2-1	TRBD1	TRBV29-1	-	CSATGTGFFGGVYNEQFF	TGCAGCGCGACCGGGACAGGGTTTTTTGGTGGGGTTTACAATGAGCAGTTCTTC
TRBJ1-1	-	TRBV10-3	-	CAADSQRHAEAFF	TGTGCCGCCGACTCACAAAGGCATGCTGAAGCTTTCTTT
TRBJ1-6	TRBD1	TRBV5-6	-	CASSLQGTSYNSPLHF	TGTGCCAGCAGTCTACAGGGGACATCCTATAATTCACCCCTCCACTTT
TRBJ2-1	TRBD2	TRBV7-2	-	CASSLVAGAYNEQFF	TGTGCCAGCAGCTTAGTGGCGGGAGCATACAATGAGCAGTTCTTC
TRBJ1-2	-	TRBV6-5	-	CASTLESYGYTF	TGTGCCAGCACCCTTGAGTCCTATGGCTACACCTTC
TRBJ2-3	TRBD1	TRBV9	-	CASSTYSGQALDTQYF	TGTGCCAGCAGCACATACTCGGGACAGGCTTTAGATACGCAGTATTTT
TRBJ1-1	TRBD1	TRBV19	-	CASSSTGVRTEAFF	TGTGCCAGTAGTTCGACAGGGGTTCGCACTGAAGCTTTCTTT
TRBJ2-3	-	TRBV19	-	CASSTPVADTQYF	TGTGCCAGTAGTACCCCGGTCGCAGATACGCAGTATTTT
TRBJ2-2	-	TRBV29-1	-	CSVGQLFTGELFF	TGCAGCGTTGGACAACTCTTCACCGGGGAGCTGTTTTTT
TRBJ1-1	TRBD1	TRBV7-2	-	CASSARDRVAEAFF	TGTGCCAGCAGCGCCCGGGACAGGGTTGCTGAAGCTTTCTTT
TRBJ1-6	-	TRBV2	-	CASSAERVDYNSPLHF	TGTGCCAGCTCCGCGGAAAGGGTGGATTATAATTCACCCCTCCACTTT
TRBJ1-2	TRBD1	TRBV5-1	once	CASSLAGSGQGGGYTF	TGCGCCAGCAGCTTGGCCGGTTCCGGCCAGGGGGGAGGCTACACCTTC
TRBJ1-1	TRBD1	TRBV6-6	once	CASSARQGQNTEAFF	TGTGCCAGCAGCGCGAGACAGGGGCAGAACACTGAAGCTTTCTTT
TRBJ1-6	TRBD1	TRBV7-9	-	CASSLGTGETPLHF	TGTGCCAGCAGCCTCGGGACAGGGGAGACACCCCTCCACTTT
TRBJ1-4	-	TRBV7-9	-	CASSLREGSNEKLFF	TGTGCCAGCAGCTTAAGGGAGGGATCTAATGAAAAACTGTTTTTT
TRBJ2-5	TRBD2	TRBV7-8	-	CASSLTSGGREGQRETQYF	TGTGCCAGCAGCTTAACTAGCGGGGGCCGGGAAGGACAGAGAGAGACCCAGTACTTC
TRBJ2-2	-	TRBV6-1	-	CASSTRVTGELFF	TGTGCCAGCAGCACCAGGGTCACCGGGGAGCTGTTTTTT
TRBJ1-1	-	TRBV20-1	few	CSAMGDTEAFF	TGCAGTGCTATGGGGGACACTGAAGCTTTCTTT
TRBJ1-5	-	TRBV5-5	-	CASSSIGPGQGGPQHF	TGTGCCAGCAGCTCCATTGGACCGGGTCAAGGTGGGCCCCAGCATTTT
TRBJ2-5	-	TRBV7-6	once	CASSDTFLRREFTLETQYF	TGTGCCAGCAGCGACACCTTCCTCAGGAGGGAGTTTACATTAGAGACCCAGTACTTC
TRBJ2-3	TRBD2	TRBV11-3	once	CASSPGGAAGAADTQYF	TGTGCCAGCAGCCCCGGGGGGGCAGCGGGGGCCGCCGATACGCAGTATTTT
TRBJ1-5	-	TRBV10-1	-	CASSEGSLGSNQPQHF	TGCGCCAGCAGTGAGGGGTCTCTGGGAAGCAATCAGCCCCAGCATTTT
TRBJ1-2	-	TRBV30	once	CAWSVGRLFQTAYGYTF	TGTGCCTGGAGTGTGGGGAGACTCTTTCAGACAGCATATGGCTACACCTTC
TRBJ2-7	TRBD2	TRBV6-1	-	CASIVGLAGGEQYF	TGTGCCAGCATCGTAGGACTAGCGGGGGGTGAGCAGTACTTC
TRBJ2-7	TRBD2	TRBV9	once	CASSVGGLAGTYEQYF	TGTGCCAGCAGCGTAGGGGGACTAGCGGGAACCTACGAGCAGTACTTC
TRBJ2-1	-	TRBV5-7	once	CASSLGSRRHNEQFF	TGTGCCAGCAGCTTGGGATCGCGCAGACACAATGAGCAGTTCTTC
TRBJ2-4	TRBD1	TRBV6-1	once	CASSEDMGQGKVAKNIQYF	TGTGCCAGCAGTGAAGACATGGGACAGGGAAAGGTTGCCAAAAACATTCAGTACTTC
TRBJ2-2	-	TRBV5-1	-	CASESKNTGELFF	TGCGCCAGCGAAAGCAAGAACACCGGGGAGCTGTTTTTT
TRBJ2-7	-	TRBV4-1	-	CASSPRGSILSYEQYF	TGCGCCAGCAGCCCCCGGGGATCCATCCTCTCCTACGAGCAGTACTTC
TRBJ2-1	TRBD1	TRBV6-1	-	CASSDTGADEQFF	TGTGCCAGCAGTGATACAGGGGCGGATGAGCAGTTCTTC
TRBJ1-2	TRBD1	TRBV19	-	CASSLTGGSGGYTF	TGTGCCAGTAGTTTGACAGGGGGCTCGGGTGGCTACACCTTC
TRBJ2-5	-	TRBV10-3	-	CAISAGGKGPQETQYF	TGTGCCATCAGTGCTGGGGGAAAGGGGCCCCAAGAGACCCAGTACTTC
TRBJ2-7	-	TRBV13	-	CASSGDLGGGSYEQYF	TGTGCCAGCAGCGGGGACCTAGGAGGAGGGTCCTACGAGCAGTACTTC
TRBJ2-7	-	TRBV7-2	-	CASSLRGSAYEQYF	TGTGCCAGCAGCTTACGAGGGAGTGCCTACGAGCAGTACTTC
TRBJ2-7	TRBD2	TRBV27	-	CASSRTSGDSYEQYF	TGTGCCAGCAGTCGGACTAGCGGGGACTCCTACGAGCAGTACTTC
TRBJ1-1	TRBD1	TRBV11-2	-	CASSLDLDRVAFF	TGTGCCAGCAGCTTAGATCTTGACAGGGTAGCTTTCTTT
TRBJ1-6	-	TRBV28	-	CASSSPDSPLHF	TGTGCCAGCAGTTCGCCAGATTCACCCCTCCACTTT
TRBJ1-2	-	TRBV5-8	-	CASGRNYGYTF	TGTGCCAGCGGCAGGAACTATGGCTACACCTTC
TRBJ1-2	-	TRBV19	-	CASSIPGRGGGYTF	TGTGCCAGTAGTATTCCCGGCAGGGGCGGTGGCTACACCTTC